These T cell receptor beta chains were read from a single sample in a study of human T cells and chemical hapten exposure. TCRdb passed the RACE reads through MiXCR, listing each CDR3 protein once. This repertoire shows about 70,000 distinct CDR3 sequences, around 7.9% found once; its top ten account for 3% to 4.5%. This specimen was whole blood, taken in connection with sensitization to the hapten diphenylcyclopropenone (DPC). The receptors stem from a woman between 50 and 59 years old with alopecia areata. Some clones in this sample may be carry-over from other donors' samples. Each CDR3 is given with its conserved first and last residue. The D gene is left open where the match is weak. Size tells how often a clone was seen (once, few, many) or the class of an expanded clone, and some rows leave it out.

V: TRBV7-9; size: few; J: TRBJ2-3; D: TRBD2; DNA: TGTGCCAGCAGCTCCATAGCGGGCGCTAGCACAGATACGCAGTATTTT; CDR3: CASSSIAGASTDTQYF
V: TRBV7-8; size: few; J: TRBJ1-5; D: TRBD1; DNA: TGTGCCAGCAGCTTATACAGGGGGAACAATCAGCCCCAGCATTTT; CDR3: CASSLYRGNNQPQHF
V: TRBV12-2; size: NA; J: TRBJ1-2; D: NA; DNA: TGTGCAAGTCGCCAACAAACGGGCTACACCTTC; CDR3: CASRQQTGYTF
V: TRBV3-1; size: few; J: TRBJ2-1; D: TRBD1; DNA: TGTGCCAGCAGCCCCTGGGACAGCTCCTACAATGAGCAGTTCTTC; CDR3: CASSPWDSSYNEQFF
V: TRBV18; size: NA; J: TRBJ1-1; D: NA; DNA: TGTGCCAGCTCACCAACCCTGAACACTGAAGCTTTCTTT; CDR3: CASSPTLNTEAFF
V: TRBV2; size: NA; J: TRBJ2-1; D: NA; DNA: TGTGCCAGCAGTGATGGGGGGCTTTCCTACAATGAGCAGTTCTTC; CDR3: CASSDGGLSYNEQFF
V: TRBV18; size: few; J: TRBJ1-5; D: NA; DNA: TGTGCCAGCTCACCATACTCGGGTTCCAATCAGCCCCAGCATTTT; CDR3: CASSPYSGSNQPQHF
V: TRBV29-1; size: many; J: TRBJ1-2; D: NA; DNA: TGCAGCGTTGAAGATGGGCAGAACTATGGCTACACCTTC; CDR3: CSVEDGQNYGYTF
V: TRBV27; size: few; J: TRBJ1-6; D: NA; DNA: TGTGCCAGCAGTTTTCTGTCCCTACCAGGGAGCTCCTATAATTCACCCCTCCACTTT; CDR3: CASSFLSLPGSSYNSPLHF
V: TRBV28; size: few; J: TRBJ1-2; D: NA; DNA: TGTGCCAGCAGTCTTCAGGGACGAAGATATGGCTACACCTTC; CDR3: CASSLQGRRYGYTF
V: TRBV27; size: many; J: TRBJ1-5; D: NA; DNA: TGTGCCAGCAGTGGGGATAGCAATCAGCCCCAGCATTTT; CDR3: CASSGDSNQPQHF
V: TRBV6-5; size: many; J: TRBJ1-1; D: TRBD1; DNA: TGTGCCAGCAGTTACCGTTCAACAGGGGTAGTGAACACTGAAGCTTTCTTT; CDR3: CASSYRSTGVVNTEAFF
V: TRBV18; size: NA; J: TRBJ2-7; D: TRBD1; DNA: TGTGCCAGCTCACCACTACCGGGACAGGGTAGCTCCTACGAGCAGTACTTC; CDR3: CASSPLPGQGSSYEQYF
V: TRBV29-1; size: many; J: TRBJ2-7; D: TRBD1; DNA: TGCAGCGCCCTGGACAGGGGAACCTACGAGCAGTACTTC; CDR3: CSALDRGTYEQYF
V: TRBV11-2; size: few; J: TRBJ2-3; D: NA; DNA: TGTGCCAGCAGCTTCCTGGCTACGCAGTATTTT; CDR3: CASSFLATQYF
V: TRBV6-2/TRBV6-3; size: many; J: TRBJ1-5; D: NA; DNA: TGTGCCAGCAGTTACTCCCGACGGGTTAATCAGCCCCAGCATTTT; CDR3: CASSYSRRVNQPQHF
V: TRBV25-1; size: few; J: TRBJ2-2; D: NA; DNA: TGTGCCAGCAGTGCCCCCACCGGGGAGCTGTTTTTT; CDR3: CASSAPTGELFF
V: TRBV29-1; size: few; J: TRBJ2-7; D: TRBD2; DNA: TGCAGCGCGGGACTAGCGGGGACCTACGAGCAGTACTTC; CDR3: CSAGLAGTYEQYF
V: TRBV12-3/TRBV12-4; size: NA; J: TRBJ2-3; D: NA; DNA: TGTGCCAGCAGTTTCGGGACTAGCACAGATACGCAGTATTTT; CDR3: CASSFGTSTDTQYF
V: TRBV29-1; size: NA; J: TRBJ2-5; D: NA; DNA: TGCAGCGTTGGGGCCGAGGTTGGGGAGACCCAGTACTTC; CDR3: CSVGAEVGETQYF
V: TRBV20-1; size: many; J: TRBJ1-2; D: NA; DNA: TGCAGTGCTAGGGACACGGGGAATAACTATGGCTACACCTTC; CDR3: CSARDTGNNYGYTF
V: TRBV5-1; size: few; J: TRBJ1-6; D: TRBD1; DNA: TGCGCCAGCAGCTTGGTCAGGGGGGCCAATTCACCCCTCCACTTT; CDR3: CASSLVRGANSPLHF
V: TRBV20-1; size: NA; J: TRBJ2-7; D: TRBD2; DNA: TGCAGTGCCAGGGACTATAACTGGGAGCAGTACTTC; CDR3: CSARDYNWEQYF
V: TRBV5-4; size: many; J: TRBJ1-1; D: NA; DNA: TGTGCCAGCAGTAGCGGGACGAACACTGAAGCTTTCTTT; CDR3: CASSSGTNTEAFF
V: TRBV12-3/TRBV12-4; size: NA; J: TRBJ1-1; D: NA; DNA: TGTGCCAGCAGTGAATGGGGAAAGAACACTGAAGCTTTCTTT; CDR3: CASSEWGKNTEAFF
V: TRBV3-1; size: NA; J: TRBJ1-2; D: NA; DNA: TGTGCCAGCAGCCCTTTGCCGTACACCTTC; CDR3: CASSPLPYTF
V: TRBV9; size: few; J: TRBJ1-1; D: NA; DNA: TGTGCCAGCAGCCCCGTGGGGGGGGCCGCGACTGAAGCTTTCTTT; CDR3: CASSPVGGAATEAFF
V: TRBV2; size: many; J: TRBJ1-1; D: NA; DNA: TGTGCCAGCAGGTTCAAACAGGGTACTGCTGAAGCTTTCTTT; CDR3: CASRFKQGTAEAFF
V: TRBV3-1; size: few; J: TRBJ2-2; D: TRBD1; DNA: TGTGCCAGCAGCTGGACAGGGAGAACCGGGGAGCTGTTTTTT; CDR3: CASSWTGRTGELFF
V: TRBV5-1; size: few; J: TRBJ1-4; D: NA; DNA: TGCGCCAGCAGCTTGGAACTTTTAGGGTTCGGGGAAGGAAAACTGTTTTTT; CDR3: CASSLELLGFGEGKLFF
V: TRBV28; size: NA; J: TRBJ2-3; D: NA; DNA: TGTGCCAGCAGCAGACTGGATCCTCTAGGCACAGATACGCAGTATTTT; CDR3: CASSRLDPLGTDTQYF
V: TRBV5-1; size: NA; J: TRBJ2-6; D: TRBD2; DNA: TGCGCCAGCAGCTTGGGACTAGCGGGCCGCTCTGGGGCCAACGTCCTGACTTTC; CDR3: CASSLGLAGRSGANVLTF
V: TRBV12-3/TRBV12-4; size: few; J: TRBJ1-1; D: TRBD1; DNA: TGTGCCAGCACGCAGGGGGTGAACACTGAAGCTTTCTTT; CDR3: CASTQGVNTEAFF
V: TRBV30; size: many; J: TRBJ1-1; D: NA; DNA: TGTGCCTGGAATGAGAACACTGAAGCTTTCTTT; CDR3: CAWNENTEAFF
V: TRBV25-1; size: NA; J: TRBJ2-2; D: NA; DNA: TGTGCCAGCAGTGAACAAGGGGGGGGCCTCACCGGGGAGCTGTTTTTT; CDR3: CASSEQGGGLTGELFF
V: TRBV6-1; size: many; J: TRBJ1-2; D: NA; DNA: TGTGCCAGCAGTGAGTTCGAGGGCCCCGGCTATGGCTACACCTTC; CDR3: CASSEFEGPGYGYTF
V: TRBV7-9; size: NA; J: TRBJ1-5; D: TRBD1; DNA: TGTGCCAGCAGCTTATCCCCCCAGGGGGGACTGGGGCAGCCCCAGCATTTT; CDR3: CASSLSPQGGLGQPQHF
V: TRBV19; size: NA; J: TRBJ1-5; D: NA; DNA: TGTGCCAGTAGTCAATCGGACCTAGATCAGCCCCAGCATTTT; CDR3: CASSQSDLDQPQHF
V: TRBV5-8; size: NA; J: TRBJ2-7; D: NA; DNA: TGTGCCAGCAGCCCACCGAGGTCGACCTACGAGCAGTACTTC; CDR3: CASSPPRSTYEQYF
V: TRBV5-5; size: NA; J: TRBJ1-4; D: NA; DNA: TGTGCCAGCAGCTGGGGGCAGCGTAATGAAAAACTGTTTTTT; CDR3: CASSWGQRNEKLFF
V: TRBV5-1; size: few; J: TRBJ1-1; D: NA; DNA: TGCGCCAGCAGCTTAACAGGTTACCCTGACGCTGAAGCTTTCTTT; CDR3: CASSLTGYPDAEAFF
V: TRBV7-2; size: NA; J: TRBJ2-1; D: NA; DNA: TGTGCCAGCAGCCCACAGGGAACGAGGAATGAGCAGTTCTTC; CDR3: CASSPQGTRNEQFF
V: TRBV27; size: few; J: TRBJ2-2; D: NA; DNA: TGTGCCAGCAGTCCCCCGGGGCCCGGGGAGCTGTTTTTT; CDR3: CASSPPGPGELFF
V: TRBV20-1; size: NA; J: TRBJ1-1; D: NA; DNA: TGCAGTGCTAGAGTTGACACAGGGATACAAGCTTTCTTT; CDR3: CSARVDTGIQAFF